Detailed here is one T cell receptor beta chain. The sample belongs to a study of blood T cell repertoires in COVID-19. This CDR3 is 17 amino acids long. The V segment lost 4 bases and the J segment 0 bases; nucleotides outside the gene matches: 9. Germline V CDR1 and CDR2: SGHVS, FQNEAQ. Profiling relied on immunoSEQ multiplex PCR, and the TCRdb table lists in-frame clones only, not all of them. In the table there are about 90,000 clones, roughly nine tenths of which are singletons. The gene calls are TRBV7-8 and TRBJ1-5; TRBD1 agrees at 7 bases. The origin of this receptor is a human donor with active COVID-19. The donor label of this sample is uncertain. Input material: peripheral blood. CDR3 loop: CASSSRTGGYSNQPQHF. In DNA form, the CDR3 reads TGTGCCAGCAGCTCGCGGACAGGCGGTTATAGCAATCAGCCCCAGCATTTT. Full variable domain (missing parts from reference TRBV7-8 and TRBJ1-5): GAGVSQSPRYKVAKRGQDVALRCDPISGHVSLFWYQQALGQGPEFLTYFQNEAQLDKSGLPSDRFFAERPEGSVSTLKIQRTQQEDSAVYLCASSSRTGGYSNQPQHFGDGTRLSIL.